The rows below give T cell receptor beta chains drawn from one sample of a study of blood T cell repertoires in COVID-19. This table comes from immunoSEQ multiplex PCR, and its TCRdb copy is limited to in-frame clones, with some not included. The sample yields around 46,000 clones, over 80% seen once. Specimen: peripheral blood. All receptors derive from a woman older than 75 with COVID-19, enrolled during active disease. Each CDR3 is given with its conserved first and last residue. D genes are given only for firm matches. Clone size, where shown, is once, few, many, or a class for clones that have expanded.

d_call,j_call,clone_size,v_call,cdr3_nt,cdr3_aa
TRBD1,TRBJ2-7,.,TRBV6-5,TGTGCCACTCAAACGGACAGGGTCCACGAGCAGTACTTC,CATQTDRVHEQYF
.,TRBJ1-6,.,TRBV27,TGTGCCAGCAGTTTTACGGTAAGCTCCTATAATTCACCCCTCCACTTT,CASSFTVSSYNSPLHF
.,TRBJ2-6,.,TRBV5-1,TGCGCCAGCAGCTTACAGGGTTCTGGGGCCAACGTCCTGACTTTC,CASSLQGSGANVLTF
TRBD1,TRBJ2-5,.,TRBV2,TGTGCCCGAGGGGACAGGGAAGAGACCCAGTACTTC,CARGDREETQYF
TRBD2,TRBJ2-2,.,TRBV2,TGTGCCAGCAGTGTGACTAGCGGGAGCACCGGGGAGCTGTTTTTT,CASSVTSGSTGELFF
TRBD1,TRBJ1-1,.,TRBV9,TGTGCCAGCAATCGACAGGGAGGATATACTGAAGCTTTCTTT,CASNRQGGYTEAFF
TRBD1,TRBJ1-5,.,TRBV6-5,TGTGCCAGCAGTTCCCGACAGGGAGGTCAGCCCCAGCATTTT,CASSSRQGGQPQHF
.,TRBJ1-2,.,TRBV2,TGTGCCAGCAGTCTCCTTAGTTCGAATGGCTACACCTTC,CASSLLSSNGYTF
.,TRBJ2-5,.,TRBV4-2,TGTGCCAGCAGCAAAACCGGGCAAGAGACCCAGTACTTC,CASSKTGQETQYF
.,TRBJ2-2,.,TRBV5-1,TGCGCCAGCAGCTTGACACCGAACACCGGGGAGCTGTTTTTT,CASSLTPNTGELFF
.,TRBJ1-1,once,TRBV19,TGTGCCAGTAACCTTAAAACGGGACACCTGAACACTGAAGCTTTCTTT,CASNLKTGHLNTEAFF
TRBD1,TRBJ1-5,.,TRBV18,TGTGCCAGCTCACCACGGACAGGGGGCAATCAGCCCCAGCATTTT,CASSPRTGGNQPQHF
TRBD1,TRBJ2-7,.,TRBV10-1,TGCGCCAGCAGTGAGTCGGGGACAGCCACCTACGAGCAGTACTTC,CASSESGTATYEQYF
TRBD2,TRBJ2-3,.,TRBV10-1,TGCGCCGGTACCGGGACTAGCGCCACAGATACGCAGTATTTT,CAGTGTSATDTQYF
.,TRBJ2-3,.,TRBV30,TGTGCCTGGACCGCAACAGGGATTGACACAGATACGCAGTATTTT,CAWTATGIDTDTQYF
.,TRBJ1-1,few,TRBV7-2,TGTGCCAGCAGCTTAGATTTCGGCGGAGAAGCTTTCTTT,CASSLDFGGEAFF
.,TRBJ1-2,medium-sized,TRBV5-4,TGTGCCAGCTACCCTGTAGGGAGAGCTAACTATGGCTACACCTTC,CASYPVGRANYGYTF
.,TRBJ2-3,.,TRBV4-2,TGTGCCAGCAGCCAAGGAGCGGATACGCAGTATTTT,CASSQGADTQYF
.,TRBJ1-3,.,TRBV5-5,TGTGCCAGCAGCTTCAAAGGGTGGGAGACTGGAAACACCATATATTTT,CASSFKGWETGNTIYF
TRBD2,TRBJ2-1,.,TRBV4-1,TGCGCCAGCAGCCGCCAGCGGGAGGGCCGGATTGAGCAGTTCTTC,CASSRQREGRIEQFF
TRBD1,TRBJ2-1,.,TRBV6-6,TGTGCCACCGATCGAACAGGGGTCTCCTACAATGAGCAGTTCTTC,CATDRTGVSYNEQFF
TRBD2,TRBJ2-1,.,TRBV28,TGTGCCAGCAGCGCGACCGGGACTAGCGGGAGATATGGTAATGAGCAGTTCTTC,CASSATGTSGRYGNEQFF
.,TRBJ1-5,.,TRBV27,TGTGCCAGCAGTTTATCAAGTGGGCCCTACGGGGGGCTGAATCAGCCCCAGCATTTT,CASSLSSGPYGGLNQPQHF
TRBD2,TRBJ2-1,once,TRBV6-5,TGTGCCAGCGCGAAAACTAGCGGCCCTAAAAATGAGCAGTTCTTC,CASAKTSGPKNEQFF
.,TRBJ1-4,.,TRBV7-6,TGTGCCAGCAGCTTAGCGTTTGCGGGAAGTGAAAAACTGTTTTTT,CASSLAFAGSEKLFF
.,TRBJ2-7,.,TRBV5-1,TGCGCCAGCAGCTTGCAGGGTCCGGAATACGAGCAGTACTTC,CASSLQGPEYEQYF
.,TRBJ1-1,.,TRBV30,TGTGCCTGGAGTCCAGTTAACACTGAAGCTTTCTTT,CAWSPVNTEAFF
TRBD1,TRBJ1-4,.,TRBV28,TGTGCCAGCAGTTTGGACAGGGGTGGCGAAAAACTGTTTTTT,CASSLDRGGEKLFF
TRBD1,TRBJ1-1,.,TRBV19,TGTGCCAGTAGTAGACAGGGGGTGAACACTGAAGCTTTCTTT,CASSRQGVNTEAFF
.,TRBJ1-1,.,TRBV3-1/TRBV3-2,TGTGCCAGCAGCCCAGGGCGGGGGAACACTGAAGCTTTCTTT,CASSPGRGNTEAFF
TRBD1,TRBJ2-1,.,TRBV5-1,TGCGCCAGCAGCAGAACAGGGGGCTACAATGAGCAGTTCTTC,CASSRTGGYNEQFF
.,TRBJ1-5,.,TRBV7-8,TGTGCCAGCAGTTCTGGACAGACCAATCAGCCCCAGCATTTT,CASSSGQTNQPQHF
TRBD1,TRBJ1-5,.,TRBV7-8,TGTGCCAGCAGCTTAGTCGCCGCGACAGGGGGAGATCAGCCCCAGCATTTT,CASSLVAATGGDQPQHF
.,TRBJ1-2,.,TRBV5-1,TGCGCCAGCAGCTTGGACGGGATGGGAATAGATGGCTACACCTTC,CASSLDGMGIDGYTF
TRBD1,TRBJ1-5,.,TRBV5-6,TGTGCCAGCAGCTTTAGGGGGGGCAGGGGGCATCAGCCCCAGCATTTT,CASSFRGGRGHQPQHF
.,TRBJ1-1,.,TRBV3-1/TRBV3-2,TGTGCCAGCAGCCAAGGACCCCTCGGGGGGCGCGGGGTGGCTTTCTTT,CASSQGPLGGRGVAFF